This TCR beta chain came from a study of cytomegalovirus exposure and HLA in healthy donors. Healthy bone marrow donors formed the donor group. This PCR relied on a set of 60 Vbeta primers and 13 Jbeta primers. Some clones are missing from TCRdb's copy, which holds only in-frame ones; the method was immunoSEQ multiplex PCR. The sample lists 85,000 to 100,000 clones; 70% to 80% were seen once. This CDR3 contains 15 residues. Between the trimmed V and J ends, which lost 5 bases and 3 bases, there was a span of 14 bases. Germline CDR1 is MNHEY and CDR2 is SMNVEV (reference sequence). The chain employs TRBV27 and TRBJ2-1; D not resolved. The receptor's source is a male donor in good health and CMV-seropositive. The material sequenced was PBMCs. The CDR3, as DNA: TGTGCCAGCAGTCCAGCTGAGGTGGACTACAATGAGCAGTTCTTC. It encodes CASSPAEVDYNEQFF.